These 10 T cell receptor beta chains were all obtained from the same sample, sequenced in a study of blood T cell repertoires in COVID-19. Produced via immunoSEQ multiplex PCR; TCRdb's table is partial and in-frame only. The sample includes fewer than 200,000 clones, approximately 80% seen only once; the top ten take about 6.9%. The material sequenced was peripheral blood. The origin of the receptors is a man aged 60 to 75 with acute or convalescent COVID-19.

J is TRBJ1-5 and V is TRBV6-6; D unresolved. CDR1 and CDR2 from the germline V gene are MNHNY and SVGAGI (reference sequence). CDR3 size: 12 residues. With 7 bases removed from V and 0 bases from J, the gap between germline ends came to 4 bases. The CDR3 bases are TGTGCCAGCACCAATAGCAATCAGCCCCAGCATTTT. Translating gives CASTNSNQPQHF.

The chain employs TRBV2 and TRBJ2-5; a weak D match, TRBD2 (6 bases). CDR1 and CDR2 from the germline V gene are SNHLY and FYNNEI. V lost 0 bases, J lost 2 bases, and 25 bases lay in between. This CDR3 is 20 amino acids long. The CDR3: CASSEAIRLVLGNLQETQYF. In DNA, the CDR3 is TGTGCCAGCAGTGAAGCGATTAGACTAGTGCTTGGGAACCTACAAGAGACCCAGTACTTC. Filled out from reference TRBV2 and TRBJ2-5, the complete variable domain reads EPEVTQTPSHQVTQMGQEVILRCVPISNHLYFYWYRQILGQKVEFLVSFYNNEISEKSEIFDDQFSVERPDGSNFTLKIRSTKLEDSAMYFCASSEAIRLVLGNLQETQYFGPGTRLLVL.

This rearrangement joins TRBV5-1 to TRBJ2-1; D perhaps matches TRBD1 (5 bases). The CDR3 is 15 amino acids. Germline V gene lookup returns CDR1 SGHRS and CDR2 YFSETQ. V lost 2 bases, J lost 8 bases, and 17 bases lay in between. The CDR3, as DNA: TGCGCCAGCAGCTTTTTCATACCCCCAGGGTATGAGCAGTTCTTC. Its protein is CASSFFIPPGYEQFF.

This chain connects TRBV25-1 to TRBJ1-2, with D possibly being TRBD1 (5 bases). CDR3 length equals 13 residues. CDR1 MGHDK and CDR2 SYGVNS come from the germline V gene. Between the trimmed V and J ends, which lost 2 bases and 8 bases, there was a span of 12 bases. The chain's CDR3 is CASSEGTGSGYTF. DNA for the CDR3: TGTGCCAGCAGTGAAGGGACTGGGTCAGGCTACACCTTC.

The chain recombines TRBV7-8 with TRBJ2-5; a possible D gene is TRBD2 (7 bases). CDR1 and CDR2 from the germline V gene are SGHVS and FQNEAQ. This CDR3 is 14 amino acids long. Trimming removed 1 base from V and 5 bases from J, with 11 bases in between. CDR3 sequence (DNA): TGTGCCAGCAGCTTAGGTGGGGGGGCGGAGACCCAGTACTTC. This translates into CASSLGGGAETQYF.

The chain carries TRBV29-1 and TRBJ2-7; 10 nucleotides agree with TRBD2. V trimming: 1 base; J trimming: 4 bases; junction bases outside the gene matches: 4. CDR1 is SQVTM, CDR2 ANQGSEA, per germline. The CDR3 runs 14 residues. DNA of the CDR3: TGCAGCGTTGAAGGTCGAGCGGGGGGGTACGAGCAGTACTTC. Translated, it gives CSVEGRAGGYEQYF.

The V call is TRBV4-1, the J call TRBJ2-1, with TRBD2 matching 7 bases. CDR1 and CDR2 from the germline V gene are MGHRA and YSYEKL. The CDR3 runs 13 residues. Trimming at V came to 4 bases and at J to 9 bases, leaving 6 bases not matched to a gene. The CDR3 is CASSPPGGTEQFF. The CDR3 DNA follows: TGCGCCAGCAGCCCACCCGGGGGGACTGAGCAGTTCTTC.

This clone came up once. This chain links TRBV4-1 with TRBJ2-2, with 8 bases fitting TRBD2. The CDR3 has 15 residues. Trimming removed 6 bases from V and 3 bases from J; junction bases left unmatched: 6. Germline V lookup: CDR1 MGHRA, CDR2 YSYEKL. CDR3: CASRSGGGDTGELFF. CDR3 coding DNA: TGCGCCAGCAGAAGCGGGGGAGGGGACACCGGGGAGCTGTTTTTT.

The DNA of the CDR3 is TGTGCCAGCAGCTTAGCTGAGTACGAGCAGTACTTC. It encodes CASSLAEYEQYF. The chain employs TRBV7-2 and TRBJ2-7; D is unresolved. Germline loops: CDR1 SGHTA, CDR2 FQGNSA. The CDR3 is 12 residues long. Trimming took off 0 bases at V and 4 bases at J, with 4 bases between the two ends.

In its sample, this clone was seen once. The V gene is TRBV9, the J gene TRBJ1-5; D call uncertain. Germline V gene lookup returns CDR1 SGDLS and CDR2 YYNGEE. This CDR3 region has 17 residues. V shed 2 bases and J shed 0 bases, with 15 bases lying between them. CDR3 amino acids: CASSVSPRRYSNQPQHF. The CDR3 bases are TGTGCCAGCAGCGTGTCGCCCAGGCGATATAGCAATCAGCCCCAGCATTTT.